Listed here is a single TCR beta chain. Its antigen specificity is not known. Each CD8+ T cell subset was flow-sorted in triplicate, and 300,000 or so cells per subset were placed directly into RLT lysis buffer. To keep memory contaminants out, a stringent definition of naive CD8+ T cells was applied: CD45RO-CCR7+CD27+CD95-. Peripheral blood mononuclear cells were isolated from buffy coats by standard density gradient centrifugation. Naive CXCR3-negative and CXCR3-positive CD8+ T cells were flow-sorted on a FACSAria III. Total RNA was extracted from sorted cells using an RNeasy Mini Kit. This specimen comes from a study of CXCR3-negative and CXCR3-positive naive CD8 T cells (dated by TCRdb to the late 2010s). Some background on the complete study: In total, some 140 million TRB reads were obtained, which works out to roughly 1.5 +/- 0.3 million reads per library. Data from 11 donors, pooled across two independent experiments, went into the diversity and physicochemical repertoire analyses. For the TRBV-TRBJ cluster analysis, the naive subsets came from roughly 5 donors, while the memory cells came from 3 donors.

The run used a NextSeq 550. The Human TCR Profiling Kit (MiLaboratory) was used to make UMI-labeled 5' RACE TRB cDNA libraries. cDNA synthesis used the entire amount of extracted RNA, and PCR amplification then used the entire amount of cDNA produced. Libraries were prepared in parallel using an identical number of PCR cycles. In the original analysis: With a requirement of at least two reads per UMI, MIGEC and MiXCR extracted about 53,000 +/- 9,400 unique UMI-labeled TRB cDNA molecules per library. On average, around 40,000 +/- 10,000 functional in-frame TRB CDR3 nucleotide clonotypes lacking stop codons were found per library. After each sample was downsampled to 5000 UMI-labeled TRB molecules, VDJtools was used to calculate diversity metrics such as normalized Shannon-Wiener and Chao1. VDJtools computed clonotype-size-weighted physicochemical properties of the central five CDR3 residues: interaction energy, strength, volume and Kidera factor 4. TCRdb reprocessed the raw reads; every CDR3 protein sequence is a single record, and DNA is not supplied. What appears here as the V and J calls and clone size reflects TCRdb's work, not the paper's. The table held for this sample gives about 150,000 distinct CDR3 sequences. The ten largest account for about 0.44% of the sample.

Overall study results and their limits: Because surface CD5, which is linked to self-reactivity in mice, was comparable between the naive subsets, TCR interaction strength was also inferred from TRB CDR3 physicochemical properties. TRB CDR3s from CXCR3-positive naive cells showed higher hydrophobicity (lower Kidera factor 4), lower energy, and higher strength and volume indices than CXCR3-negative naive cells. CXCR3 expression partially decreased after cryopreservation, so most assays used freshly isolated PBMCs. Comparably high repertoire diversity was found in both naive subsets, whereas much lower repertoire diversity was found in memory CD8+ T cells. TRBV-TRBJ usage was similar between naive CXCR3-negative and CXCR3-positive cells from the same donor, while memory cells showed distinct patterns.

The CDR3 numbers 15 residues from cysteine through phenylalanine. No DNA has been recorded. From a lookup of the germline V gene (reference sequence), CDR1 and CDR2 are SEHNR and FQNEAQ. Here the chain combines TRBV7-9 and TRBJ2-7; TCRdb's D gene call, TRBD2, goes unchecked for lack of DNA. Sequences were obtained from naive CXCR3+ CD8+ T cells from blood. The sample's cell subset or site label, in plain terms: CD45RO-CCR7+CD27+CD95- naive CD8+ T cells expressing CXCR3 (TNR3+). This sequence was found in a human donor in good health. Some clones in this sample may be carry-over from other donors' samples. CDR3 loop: CASSFYRGPESEQYF.